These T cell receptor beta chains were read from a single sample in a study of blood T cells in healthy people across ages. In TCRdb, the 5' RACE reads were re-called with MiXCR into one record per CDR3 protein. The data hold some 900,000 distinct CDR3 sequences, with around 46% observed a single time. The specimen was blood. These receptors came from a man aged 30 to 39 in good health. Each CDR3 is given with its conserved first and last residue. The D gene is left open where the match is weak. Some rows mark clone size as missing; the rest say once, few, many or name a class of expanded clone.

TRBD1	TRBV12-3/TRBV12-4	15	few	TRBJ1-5	CASSLEGTGASRQHF	TGTGCCAGCAGTTTAGAGGGGACAGGGGCCTCGCGCCAGCATTTT
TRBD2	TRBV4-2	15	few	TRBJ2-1	CASSRSGGELGEQFF	TGTGCCAGCAGCCGTAGCGGGGGGGAGTTGGGTGAGCAGTTCTTC
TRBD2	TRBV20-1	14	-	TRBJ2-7	CSAPRTSGGREQYF	TGCAGTGCTCCCAGGACTAGCGGGGGAAGGGAGCAGTACTTC
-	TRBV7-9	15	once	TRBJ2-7	CASSLRQEDPYEQYF	TGTGCCAGCAGCCTCCGACAGGAAGATCCTTACGAGCAGTACTTC
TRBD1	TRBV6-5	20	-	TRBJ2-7	CASSYSRRAGTAHLSYKQYF	TGTGCCAGCAGTTACTCGAGGCGGGCAGGGACAGCTCATCTCTCCTACAAGCAGTACTTC
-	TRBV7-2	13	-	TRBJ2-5	CVSSLGSRETQYF	TGTGTCAGCAGCTTAGGGTCGCGGGAGACCCAGTACTTC
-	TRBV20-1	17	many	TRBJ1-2	CSAVSGNYGQSAGGYTF	TGCAGTGCTGTGTCCGGTAATTATGGACAGTCCGCAGGTGGCTACACCTTC
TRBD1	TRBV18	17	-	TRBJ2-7	CASSTNPGDRGPYEQYF	TGTGCCAGCTCAACTAACCCTGGAGACAGGGGGCCGTACGAGCAGTACTTC
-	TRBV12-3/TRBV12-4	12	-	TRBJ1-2	CASIRRGYGYTF	TGTGCCAGCATCCGCAGGGGTTATGGCTACACCTTC
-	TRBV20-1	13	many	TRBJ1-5	CSASIQPHQPQHF	TGCAGTGCTAGTATCCAGCCCCATCAGCCCCAGCATTTT
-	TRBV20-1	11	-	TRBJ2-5	CSARDRERQYF	TGCAGTGCTAGAGATCGGGAAAGGCAGTACTTC
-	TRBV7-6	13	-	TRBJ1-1	CASSPQADTEAFF	TGTGCCAGCAGCCCTCAGGCCGACACTGAAGCTTTCTTT
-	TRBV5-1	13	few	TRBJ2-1	CASSLGLWGEQFF	TGCGCCAGCAGCTTGGGTCTGTGGGGGGAGCAGTTCTTC
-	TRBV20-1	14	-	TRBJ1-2	CSAREVQRDYGYTF	TGCAGTGCTAGAGAGGTACAGCGGGACTATGGCTACACCTTC
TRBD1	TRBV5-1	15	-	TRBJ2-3	CASSWGQGATDTQYF	TGCGCCAGCAGCTGGGGACAGGGGGCAACAGATACGCAGTATTTT
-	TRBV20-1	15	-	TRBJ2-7	CSARDVNQGRYEQYF	TGCAGTGCTAGAGATGTTAATCAGGGACGGTATGAGCAGTACTTC
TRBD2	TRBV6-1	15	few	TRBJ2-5	CASSEKTSGVGAQYF	TGTGCCAGCAGTGAAAAGACTAGCGGGGTGGGGGCCCAGTACTTC
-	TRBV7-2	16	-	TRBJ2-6	CASSLLGDLGANVLTF	TGTGCCAGCAGCTTATTAGGGGATCTGGGGGCCAACGTCCTGACTTTC
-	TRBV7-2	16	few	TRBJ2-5	CASSARGSQARETQYF	TGTGCCAGCAGTGCAAGGGGCAGCCAAGCTAGGGAGACCCAGTACTTC
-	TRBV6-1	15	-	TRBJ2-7	CASSASQDSSYEQYF	TGTGCCAGCAGTGCTAGCCAGGACAGCTCCTACGAGCAGTACTTC
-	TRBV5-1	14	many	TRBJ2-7	CASSLEGGSYEQYF	TGTGCCAGCAGCCTAGAAGGAGGGAGCTACGAGCAGTACTTC
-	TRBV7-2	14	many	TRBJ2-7	CASSLVGGSYEQYF	TGTGCCAGCAGTTTAGTAGGGGGGTCCTACGAGCAGTACTTC
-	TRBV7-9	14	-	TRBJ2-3	CASSPWVSVDTQYF	TGTGCCAGCAGCCCTTGGGTCTCGGTAGATACGCAGTATTTT
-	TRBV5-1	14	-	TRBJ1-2	CASSLAGADYGYTF	TGCGCCAGCAGCTTGGCAGGGGCCGACTATGGCTACACCTTC
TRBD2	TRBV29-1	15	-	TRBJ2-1	CSGSRGSGGGNEQLF	TGCAGCGGATCCCGGGGTAGCGGGGGGGGCAATGAGCAGCTCTTC
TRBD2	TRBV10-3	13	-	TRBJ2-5	CAIGLAGQETQYF	TGTGCCATAGGACTAGCGGGGCAAGAGACCCAGTACTTC
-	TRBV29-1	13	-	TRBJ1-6	CSVGFSADSPLHF	TGCAGCGTTGGGTTCAGTGCGGATTCACCCCTCCACTTT
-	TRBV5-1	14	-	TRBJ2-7	CASSASAEIYEQYF	TGCGCCAGCAGCGCTTCTGCCGAAATCTACGAGCAGTACTTC
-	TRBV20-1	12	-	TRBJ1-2	CSARDRSRGDTF	TGCAGTGCTAGAGATCGTAGCCGTGGGGACACCTTC
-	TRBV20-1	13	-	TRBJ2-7	CSAPTTPSYEQYF	TGCAGTGCGCCCACGACTCCGTCCTACGAGCAGTACTTC
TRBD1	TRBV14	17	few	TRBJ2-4	CASSQAGDRASKNIQYF	TGTGCCAGCAGCCAAGCGGGGGACAGGGCGTCCAAAAACATTCAGTACTTC
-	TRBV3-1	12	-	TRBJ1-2	CASRNGNYGYTF	TGTGCCAGCCGGAACGGAAACTATGGCTACACCTTC
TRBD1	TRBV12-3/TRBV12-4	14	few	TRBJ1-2	CASKLGQANYGYTF	TGTGCCAGCAAGTTGGGACAGGCTAACTATGGCTACACCTTC
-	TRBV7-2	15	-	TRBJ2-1	CASSLATRSYNEQFF	TGTGCCAGCAGCTTAGCGACCCGTTCCTACAATGAGCAGTTCTTC
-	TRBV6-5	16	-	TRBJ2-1	CASLALPASSYNEQFF	TGTGCCAGCCTCGCCCTACCGGCGAGCTCCTACAATGAGCAGTTCTTC
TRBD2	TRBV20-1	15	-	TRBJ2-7	CSAREIAGGRYEQYF	TGCAGTGCTAGAGAAATAGCGGGGGGGAGGTACGAGCAGTACTTC
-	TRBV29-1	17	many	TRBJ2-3	CSVVEGGASLRGDTQYF	TGCAGCGTTGTCGAGGGGGGGGCGAGCCTAAGGGGAGATACGCAGTATTTT
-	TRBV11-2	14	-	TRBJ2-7	CASSSGQTSYEQYF	TGTGCCAGCAGCTCGGGACAAACCTCCTACGAGCAGTACTTC
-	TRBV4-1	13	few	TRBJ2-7	CASSQTLTGEQYF	TGCGCCAGCAGCCAAACCCTAACAGGGGAGCAGTACTTC
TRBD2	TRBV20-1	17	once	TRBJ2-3	CSAYPGLAGEVSDTQYF	TGCAGTGCTTATCCGGGACTAGCGGGGGAGGTTTCAGATACGCAGTATTTT
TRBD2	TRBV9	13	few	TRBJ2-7	CASNSGGSYEQYF	TGTGCCAGTAATAGCGGGGGGTCCTACGAGCAGTACTTC
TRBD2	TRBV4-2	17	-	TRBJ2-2	CASSLGTSGGNTGELFF	TGTGCCAGCAGCCTCGGGACTAGCGGGGGGAACACCGGGGAGCTGTTTTTT
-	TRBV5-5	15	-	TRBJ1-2	CASSLATAFDYGYTF	TGTGCCAGCAGCTTGGCTACAGCGTTTGACTATGGCTACACCTTC
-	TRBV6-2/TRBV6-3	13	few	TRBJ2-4	CASSSAGTNIQYF	TGTGCCAGCAGTTCGGCAGGTACGAACATTCAGTACTTC
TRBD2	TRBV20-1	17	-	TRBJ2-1	CSARLGLAGASYNEQFF	TGCAGTGCTAGACTGGGACTAGCGGGGGCCAGCTACAATGAGCAGTTCTTC
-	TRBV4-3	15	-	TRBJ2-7	CASSQGSGYLYEQYF	TGCGCCAGCAGCCAAGGGTCCGGATACCTTTACGAGCAGTACTTC
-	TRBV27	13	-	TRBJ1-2	CASSLLGRIGYTF	TGTGCCAGCAGTCTACTCGGGAGGATTGGCTACACCTTC
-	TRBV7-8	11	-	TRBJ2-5	CASNRGETQYF	TGTGCCAGCAACCGCGGGGAGACCCAGTACTTC
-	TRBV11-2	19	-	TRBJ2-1	CASSLVAGGQPRSYNEQFF	TGTGCCAGCAGCTTAGTAGCCGGCGGGCAGCCACGCTCCTACAATGAGCAGTTCTTC
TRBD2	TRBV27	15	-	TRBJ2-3	CASSSLAGGPGTQYF	TGTGCCAGCAGTTCCCTGGCGGGGGGGCCCGGTACGCAGTATTTT
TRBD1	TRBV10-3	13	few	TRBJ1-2	CAISGDRNYGYTF	TGTGCCATCAGTGGGGACAGAAACTATGGCTACACCTTC
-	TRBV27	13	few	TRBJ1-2	CASSPRDVYGYTF	TGTGCCAGCAGCCCTAGGGACGTCTATGGCTACACCTTC
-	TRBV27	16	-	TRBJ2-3	CASSTYRASSTDTQYF	TGTGCCAGCAGTACCTACAGGGCCTCTAGCACAGATACGCAGTATTTT